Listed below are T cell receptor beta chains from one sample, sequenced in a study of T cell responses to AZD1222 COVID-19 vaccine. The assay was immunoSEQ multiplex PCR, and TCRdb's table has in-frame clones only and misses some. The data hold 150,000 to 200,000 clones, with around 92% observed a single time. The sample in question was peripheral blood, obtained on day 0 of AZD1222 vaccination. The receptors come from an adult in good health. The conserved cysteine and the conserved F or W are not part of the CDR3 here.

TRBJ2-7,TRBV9,ASSPPSGVTSEQY
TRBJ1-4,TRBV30,AWMEGGTNEKLF
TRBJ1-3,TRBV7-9,ASSASGNTIY
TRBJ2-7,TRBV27,ASSLSSGAYEQY
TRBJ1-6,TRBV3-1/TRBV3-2,ASSLNLDIYNSPLH
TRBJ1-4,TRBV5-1,ASSSGTAHEKLF
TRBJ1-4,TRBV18,ASSPGLGGEKLF
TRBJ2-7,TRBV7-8,ASSSQWTSYEQY
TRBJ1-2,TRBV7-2,ATGLRATYT
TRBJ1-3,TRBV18,ASSSGQASSGNTIY
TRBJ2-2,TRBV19,ASSTDRANTGELF
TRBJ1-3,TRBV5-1,ASSPRETGNTIY
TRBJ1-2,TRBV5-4,ASSLGTGRGYT
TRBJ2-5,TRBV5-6,ASSLVIGGQETQY
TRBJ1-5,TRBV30,AWGPGTDSNQPQH
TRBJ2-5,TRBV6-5,ASSGTEETQY
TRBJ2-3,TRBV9,ASSVGLEITDTQY
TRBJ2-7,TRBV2,ARDGSGGSPYEQY
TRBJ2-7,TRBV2,ASSEEEGTSYEQY
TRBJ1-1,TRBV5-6,ASSWEDSRGTEAF
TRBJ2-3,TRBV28,ASSLGTDTQY
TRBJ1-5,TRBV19,ATGGRGASSNQPQH
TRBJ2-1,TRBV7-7,ASSLDSGGEQF
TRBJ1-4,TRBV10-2,ASSPMMGGTNEKLF
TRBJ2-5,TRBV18,ASSEETQY
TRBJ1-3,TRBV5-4,ASSLSGDWAGNTIY
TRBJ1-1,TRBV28,ASVGGQRDTEAF
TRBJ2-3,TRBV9,ASSVVQTPTDTQY
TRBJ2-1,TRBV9,ASSPQTGGNEQF
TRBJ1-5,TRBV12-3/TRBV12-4,ASSFWSQPQH
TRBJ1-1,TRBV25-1,ASSDWQGWYTEAF
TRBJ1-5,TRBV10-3,AISAQVGNQPQH
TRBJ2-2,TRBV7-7,ASRGGTGGLTGELF
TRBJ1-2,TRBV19,ASMRQGEFYGYT
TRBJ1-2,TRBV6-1,ASSDTYRYGYT
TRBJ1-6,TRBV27,ASSTRWGVYSPLH
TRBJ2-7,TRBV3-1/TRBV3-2,ASSRGSNSYEQY
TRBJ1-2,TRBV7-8,ASSLVEVQGGSPNYGYT
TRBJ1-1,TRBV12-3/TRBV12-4,ASTLTGGTEAF
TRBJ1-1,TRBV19,ASTPWGTGVTEAF
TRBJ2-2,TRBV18,ASSPSGLATGELF
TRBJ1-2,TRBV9,ASSTQEGGGYGYT
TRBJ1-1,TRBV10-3,ATTQGAMNTEAF
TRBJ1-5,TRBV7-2,ASSLASQNNQPQH
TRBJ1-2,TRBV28,AGGTGGAGRHGYT
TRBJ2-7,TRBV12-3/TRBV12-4,ASSFGGHEQY